The 2 T cell receptor beta chains below were found in one sample sequenced in a study of blood T cell repertoires in COVID-19. The table came from immunoSEQ multiplex PCR; TCRdb's copy has only in-frame clones and leaves some out. The table shows 440,000 or so clones, with around 91% occurring only once. Specimen: peripheral blood. These TCRs come from a woman in her thirties or forties with COVID-19, enrolled during active disease.

This rearrangement joins TRBV4-3 to TRBJ2-3, with 8 bases lining up with TRBD2. The CDR3 has 17 amino acids. Germline CDR1 is LGHNA and CDR2 is YSLEER. V trimming: 3 bases; J trimming: 6 bases; junction bases outside the gene matches: 14. The CDR3 is CASSQVLAGALGDTQYF. The DNA for the CDR3 is TGCGCCAGCAGCCAGGTTCTAGCGGGCGCCCTTGGGGATACGCAGTATTTT.

V and J are TRBV6-9 and TRBJ1-3; no clear D. Germline CDR1 MNHGY, CDR2 SVAAGI. V shed 8 bases and J shed 0 bases, with 14 bases lying between them. This CDR3 spans 15 amino acids. CDR3 region: CASPLTASSGNTIYF. CDR3 in DNA: TGTGCCAGCCCCCTTACAGCCAGCTCTGGAAACACCATATATTTT.